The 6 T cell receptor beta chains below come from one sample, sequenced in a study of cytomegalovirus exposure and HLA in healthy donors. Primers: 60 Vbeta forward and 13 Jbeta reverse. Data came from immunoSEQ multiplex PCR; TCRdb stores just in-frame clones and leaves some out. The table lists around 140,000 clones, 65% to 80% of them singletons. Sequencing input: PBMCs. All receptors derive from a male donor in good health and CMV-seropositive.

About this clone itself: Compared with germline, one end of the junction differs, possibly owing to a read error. In DNA, the CDR3 is TGTTCCAGCAGCTTACTCGCCGGGCCAGGGAATGAGCAGTTCTTC. Its protein product is CSSSLLAGPGNEQFF. This sequence joins TRBV7-9 and TRBJ2-1, with D tentatively TRBD1 (5 bases). Per germline, CDR1 SEHNR and CDR2 FQNEAQ (reference sequence). CDR3 length: 15 residues.

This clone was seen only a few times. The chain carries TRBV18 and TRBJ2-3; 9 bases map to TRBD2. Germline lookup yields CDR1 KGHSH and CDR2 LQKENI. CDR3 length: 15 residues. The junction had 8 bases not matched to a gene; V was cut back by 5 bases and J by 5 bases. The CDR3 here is CASSKRTSDLDTQYF. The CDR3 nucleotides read TGTGCCAGCTCAAAACGGACTAGCGATCTAGATACGCAGTATTTT.

In DNA form, the CDR3 reads TGTGCCAGCAGTGAAAGTGGCGACTGGATCACAGATACGCAGTATTTT. Translating it yields CASSESGDWITDTQYF. The chain joins TRBV6-1 to TRBJ2-3; D gene ambiguous. Looked up from germline, CDR1 is MNHNS and CDR2 is SASEGT. The CDR3 has 16 residues. Trimming took off 2 bases at V and 2 bases at J, with 14 bases between the two ends.

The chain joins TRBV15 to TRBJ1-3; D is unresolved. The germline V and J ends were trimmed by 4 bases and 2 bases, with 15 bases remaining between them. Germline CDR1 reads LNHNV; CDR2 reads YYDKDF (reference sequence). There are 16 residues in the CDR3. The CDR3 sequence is CATSNPHRDTGNTIYF. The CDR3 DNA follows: TGTGCCACCAGCAACCCCCATCGAGACACTGGAAACACCATATATTTT.

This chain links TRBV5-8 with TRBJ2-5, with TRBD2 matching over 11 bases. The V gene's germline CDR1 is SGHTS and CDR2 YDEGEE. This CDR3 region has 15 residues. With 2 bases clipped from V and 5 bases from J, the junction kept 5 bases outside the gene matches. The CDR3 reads CASSFGRTSGETQYF. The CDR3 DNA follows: TGTGCCAGCAGCTTCGGGAGGACTAGCGGGGAGACCCAGTACTTC. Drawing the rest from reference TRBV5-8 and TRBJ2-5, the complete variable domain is EAGVTQSPTHLIKTRGQQATLRCSPISGHTSVYWYQQALGLGLQFLLWYDEGEERNRGNFPPRFSGRQFPNYSSELNVNALELEDSALYLCASSFGRTSGETQYFGPGTRLLVL.

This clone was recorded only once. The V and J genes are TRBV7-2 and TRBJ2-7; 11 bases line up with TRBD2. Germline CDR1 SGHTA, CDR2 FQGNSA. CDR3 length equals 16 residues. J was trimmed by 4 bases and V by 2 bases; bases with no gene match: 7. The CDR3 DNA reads TGTGCCAGCAGCTTACTCACTAGCGGGAGTGTTTACGAGCAGTACTTC. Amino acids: CASSLLTSGSVYEQYF.